The 5 T cell receptor beta chains presented below share a single source sample, sequenced in a study of blood T cell repertoires in COVID-19. Sequencing used immunoSEQ multiplex PCR; TCRdb keeps in-frame clones, though not all of them. The sample yields some 50,000 clones, 68% seen once. Sequenced material: peripheral blood. The receptors were sampled from a woman between 70 and 85 years old with acute or convalescent COVID-19.

There are a few counts of this clone. The chain links TRBV2 to TRBJ2-7; tentative D call: TRBD2 (5 bases). V gave up 0 bases and J gave up 2 bases, with 20 bases separating them. CDR3 size: 18 residues. Germline-derived CDR1 and CDR2 are SNHLY and FYNNEI. CDR3 bases: TGTGCCAGCAGTGAAGCCGTTTTCTTTAGGACTCAACCCTACGAGCAGTACTTC. Translated: CASSEAVFFRTQPYEQYF.

CDR3 region: CASSREFDRAVYF. CDR3 sequence (DNA): TGTGCCAGCAGTCGCGAATTCGACAGGGCGGTGTACTTC. V usage is TRBV28 and J usage is TRBJ2-7; 7 bases agree with TRBD1. The trim removed 5 bases at V and 12 bases at J, leaving 13 bases unmatched. Germline lookup yields CDR1 MDHEN and CDR2 SYDVKM. The CDR3 contains 13 residues.

CDR3 bases: TGTGCCAGTAGTATAGATAAGGCTAGCGGGGGTTATGAGCAGTTCTTC. Translation: CASSIDKASGGYEQFF. The chain employs TRBV19 and TRBJ2-1; 10 nucleotides match TRBD2. The CDR3 sequence is 16 residues long. In germline, CDR1 is LNHDA, CDR2 SQIVND (reference sequence). V shed 0 bases and J 8 bases; nucleotides not matched to a gene: 7. The full variable domain, in which reference TRBV19 and TRBJ2-1 provide the parts outside the CDR3, is DGGITQSPKYLFRKEGQNVTLSCEQNLNHDAMYWYRQDPGQGLRLIYYSQIVNDFQKGDIAEGYSVSREKKESFPLTVTSAQKNPTAFYLCASSIDKASGGYEQFFGPGTRLTVL.

This chain connects TRBV30 to TRBJ1-6, with D unclear. Germline V CDR1 and CDR2: GTSNPN, SVGIG (reference sequence). V gave up 4 bases and J gave up 0 bases, with 10 bases separating them. This CDR3 is 15 amino acids long. In nucleotides, the CDR3 is TGTGCCTGGAAGCAACCGTACTCCTATAATTCACCCCTCCACTTT. Amino acid sequence: CAWKQPYSYNSPLHF.

This clone was recorded a few times. J is TRBJ2-7 and V is TRBV19; the match to TRBD2 covers 7 bases. Germline V gene sequence: CDR1 LNHDA, CDR2 SQIVND (reference sequence). J gave up 1 base and V 10 bases, and 4 bases lay outside the gene matches. The CDR3 length is 12 residues. The CDR3 coding sequence is TGTGCCACGACTAGCTCGTCCTACGAGCAGTACTTC. This encodes CATTSSSYEQYF.